The following is a T cell receptor beta chain sequence with its context. Antigen: not known. These data are taken from a study of metastatic and nonmetastatic thyroid tumors. Study background: Malignant and benign thyroid patients had repertoires compared in peripheral blood and tumor or nodule tissue. Regarding the study as a whole: Benign nodules were reported to have significantly lower TCR beta diversity than malignant thyroid tumors, in blood and tumor.

Thyroid surgery was performed in patients who had received no treatment beforehand. Germline V gives CDR1 GTSNPN, CDR2 SVGIG (reference sequence). This CDR3 has 9 amino acids. V was pared by 1 base and J by 8 bases, with 2 bases between. Authors' data handling: Clinicopathological groups differed in CDR3, with these differences serving to build a distant-metastasis classifier for papillary thyroid cancer. TCRdb reanalyzed the PCR reads with MiXCR. It is TCRdb's table, rather than the study itself, that gives the V and J calls and clone size. The sample yields fewer than 15,000 clones, 10% to 15% seen once.

The TCR was taken from a female donor with papillary thyroid cancer or a benign thyroid nodule (not recorded which). Some clones in this sample may be carry-over from other donors' samples. The V and J genes are TRBV30 and TRBJ1-1; D not resolved. Specimen: blood. The CDR3 DNA reads as TGTGCCTGGAGTGCGGAAGCTTTCTTT. This encodes CAWSAEAFF.